A few counts support the clone carrying this T cell receptor beta chain. As yet, its antigen is unknown. This sample is part of a study of beta chain features in type 1 diabetes. Study context: The number of sorted cells examined across all samples was roughly 100,000,000. Whole-study findings and limits: In every one of the four CD4+ subsets, TCRB CDR3s were moderately but significantly shorter in Type 1 diabetes patients.

Blood was drawn once from each donor into heparinised tubes. The draws averaged about 120 mL. Every bit of the isolated RNA underwent reverse transcription, so sequencing read expressed TCRB transcripts. Naive, central memory and regulatory T cell samples averaged around 3.9 million immunoSEQ reads each. Sequencing used immunoSEQ multiplex PCR; TCRdb keeps in-frame clones, though not all of them. The sample carries roughly 160,000 clones, approximately 8.4% recorded once. The sample taken for sequencing was central memory CD4+ T cells from blood. The clonotype originates from a man aged 18 to 29 with type 1 diabetes.

The CDR3 loop is CASRAGAISGGIQYF. CDR3 sequence (DNA): TGTGCCAGCAGGGCCGGGGCAATATCGGGGGGCATTCAGTACTTC. The gene calls are TRBV28 and TRBJ2-4, with 7 bases that match TRBD2. The CDR3 has 15 residues. J lost 9 bases, V lost 6 bases, and 14 bases had no gene match. Germline CDR1 is MDHEN and CDR2 is SYDVKM.